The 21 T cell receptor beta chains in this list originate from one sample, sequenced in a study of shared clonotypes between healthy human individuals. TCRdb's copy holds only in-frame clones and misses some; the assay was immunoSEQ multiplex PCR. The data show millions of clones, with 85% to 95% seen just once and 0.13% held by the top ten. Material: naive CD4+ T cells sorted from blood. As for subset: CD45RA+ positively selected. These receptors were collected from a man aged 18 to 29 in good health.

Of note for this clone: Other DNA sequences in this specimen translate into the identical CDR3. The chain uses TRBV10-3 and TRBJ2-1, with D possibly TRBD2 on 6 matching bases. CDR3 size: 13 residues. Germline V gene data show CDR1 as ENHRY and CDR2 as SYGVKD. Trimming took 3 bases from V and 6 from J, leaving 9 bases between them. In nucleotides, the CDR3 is TGTGCCATCAGTGATTCCGGGGGCAATGAGCAGTTCTTC. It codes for CAISDSGGNEQFF.

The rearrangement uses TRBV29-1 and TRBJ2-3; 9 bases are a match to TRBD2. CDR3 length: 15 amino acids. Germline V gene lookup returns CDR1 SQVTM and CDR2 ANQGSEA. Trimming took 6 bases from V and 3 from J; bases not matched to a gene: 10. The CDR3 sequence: CSVRVAGDWTDTQYF. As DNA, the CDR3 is TGCAGCGTCCGAGTAGCGGGAGATTGGACAGATACGCAGTATTTT.

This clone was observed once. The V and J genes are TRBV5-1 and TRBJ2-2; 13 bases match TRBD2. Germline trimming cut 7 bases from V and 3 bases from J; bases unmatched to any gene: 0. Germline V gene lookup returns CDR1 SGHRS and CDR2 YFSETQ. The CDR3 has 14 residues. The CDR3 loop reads CASGLAGDTGELFF. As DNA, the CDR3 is TGCGCCAGCGGACTAGCGGGAGACACCGGGGAGCTGTTTTTT.

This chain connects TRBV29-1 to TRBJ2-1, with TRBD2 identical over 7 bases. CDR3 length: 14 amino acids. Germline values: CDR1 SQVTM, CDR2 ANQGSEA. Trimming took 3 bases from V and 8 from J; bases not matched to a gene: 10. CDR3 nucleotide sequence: TGCAGCGTTGACAGGGAGGGCAGGAGTTATGAGCAGTTCTTC. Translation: CSVDREGRSYEQFF.

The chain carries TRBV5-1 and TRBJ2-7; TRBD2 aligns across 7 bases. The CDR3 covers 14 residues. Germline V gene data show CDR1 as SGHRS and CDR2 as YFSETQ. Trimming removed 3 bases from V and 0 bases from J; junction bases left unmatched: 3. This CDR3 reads CASSSTSPSYEQYF. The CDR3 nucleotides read TGCGCCAGCAGCTCGACTAGCCCCTCCTACGAGCAGTACTTC.

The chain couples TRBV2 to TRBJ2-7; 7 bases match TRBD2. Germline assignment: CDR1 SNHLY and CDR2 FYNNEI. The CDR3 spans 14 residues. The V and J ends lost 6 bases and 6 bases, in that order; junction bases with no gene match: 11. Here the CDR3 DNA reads TGTGCCAGCAGAAGGTTGCGGGAGCCCCTCGAGCAGTACTTC. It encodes CASRRLREPLEQYF.

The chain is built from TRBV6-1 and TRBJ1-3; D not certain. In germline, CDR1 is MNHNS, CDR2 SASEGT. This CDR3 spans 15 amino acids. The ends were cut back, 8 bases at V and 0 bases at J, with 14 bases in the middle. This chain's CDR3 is CASCPTDPSGNTIYF. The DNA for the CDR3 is TGTGCCAGCTGCCCAACCGACCCCTCTGGAAACACCATATATTTT.

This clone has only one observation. In DNA form, the CDR3 reads TGTGCCAGCAGTGAAGGACAGGCCCTTTCCACAGATACGCAGTATTTT. Translation: CASSEGQALSTDTQYF. The chain combines TRBV6-1 with TRBJ2-3, with a tentative D call TRBD1 (6 bases). Trimming took 1 base from V and 2 from J, leaving 13 bases between them. The CDR3 is 16 amino acids. Germline CDR1 is MNHNS and CDR2 is SASEGT.

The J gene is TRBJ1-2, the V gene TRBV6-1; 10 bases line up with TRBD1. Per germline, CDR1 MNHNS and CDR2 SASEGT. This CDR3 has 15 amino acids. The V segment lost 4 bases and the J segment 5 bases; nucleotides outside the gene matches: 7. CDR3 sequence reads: CASSVGDRGYYGYTF. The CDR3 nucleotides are TGTGCCAGCAGTGTAGGGGACAGGGGATATTATGGCTACACCTTC.

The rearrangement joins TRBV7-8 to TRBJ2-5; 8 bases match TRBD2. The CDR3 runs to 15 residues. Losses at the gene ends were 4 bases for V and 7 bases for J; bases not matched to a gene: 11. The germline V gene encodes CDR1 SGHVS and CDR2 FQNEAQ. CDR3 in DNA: TGTGCCAGCAGCTATGCCCCTGGCGGGGGGAGGACCCAGTACTTC. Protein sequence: CASSYAPGGGRTQYF.

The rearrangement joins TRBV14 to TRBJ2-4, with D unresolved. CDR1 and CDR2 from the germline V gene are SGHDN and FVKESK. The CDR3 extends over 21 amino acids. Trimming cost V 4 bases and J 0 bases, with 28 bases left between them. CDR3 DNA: TGTGCCAGCAGCCTGACGCTTCGGGTCCTGAGAGATCGATCAGCCAAAAACATTCAGTACTTC. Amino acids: CASSLTLRVLRDRSAKNIQYF.

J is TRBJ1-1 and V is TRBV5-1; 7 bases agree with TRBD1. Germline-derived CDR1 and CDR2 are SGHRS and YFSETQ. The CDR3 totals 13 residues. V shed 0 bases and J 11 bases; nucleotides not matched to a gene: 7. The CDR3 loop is CASSLEATGTAFF. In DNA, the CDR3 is TGCGCCAGCAGCTTGGAGGCGACAGGGACGGCTTTCTTT.

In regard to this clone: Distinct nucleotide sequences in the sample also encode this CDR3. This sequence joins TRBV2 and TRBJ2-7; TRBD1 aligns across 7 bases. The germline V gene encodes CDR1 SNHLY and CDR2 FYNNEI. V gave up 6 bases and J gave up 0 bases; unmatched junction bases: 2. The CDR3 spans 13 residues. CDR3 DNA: TGTGCCAGCAGCGACAGGGTCTCCTACGAGCAGTACTTC. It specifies CASSDRVSYEQYF. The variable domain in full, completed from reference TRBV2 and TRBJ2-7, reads EPEVTQTPSHQVTQMGQEVILRCVPISNHLYFYWYRQILGQKVEFLVSFYNNEISEKSEIFDDQFSVERPDGSNFTLKIRSTKLEDSAMYFCASSDRVSYEQYFGPGTRLTVT.

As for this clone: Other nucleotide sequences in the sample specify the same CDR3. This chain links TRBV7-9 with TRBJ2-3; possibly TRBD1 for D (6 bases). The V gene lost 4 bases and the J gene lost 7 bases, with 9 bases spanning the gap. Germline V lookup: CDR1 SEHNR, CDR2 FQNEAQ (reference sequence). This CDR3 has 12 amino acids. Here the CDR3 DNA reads TGTGCCAGCAGCTCCGACAGGAATACGCAGTATTTT. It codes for CASSSDRNTQYF.

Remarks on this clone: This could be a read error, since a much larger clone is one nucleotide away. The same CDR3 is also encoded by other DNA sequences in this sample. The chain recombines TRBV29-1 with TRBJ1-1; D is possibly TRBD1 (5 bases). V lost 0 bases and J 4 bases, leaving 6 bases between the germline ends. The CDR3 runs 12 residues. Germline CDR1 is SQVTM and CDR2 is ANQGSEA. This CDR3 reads CSVEDGGTEAFF. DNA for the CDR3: TGCAGCGTTGAAGACGGGGGCACTGAAGCTTTCTTT. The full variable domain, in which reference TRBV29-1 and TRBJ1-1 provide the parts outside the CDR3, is SAVISQKPSRDICQRGTSLTIQCQVDSQVTMMFWYRQQPGQSLTLIATANQGSEATYESGFVIDKFPISRPNLTFSTLTVSNMSPEDSSIYLCSVEDGGTEAFFGQGTRLTVV.

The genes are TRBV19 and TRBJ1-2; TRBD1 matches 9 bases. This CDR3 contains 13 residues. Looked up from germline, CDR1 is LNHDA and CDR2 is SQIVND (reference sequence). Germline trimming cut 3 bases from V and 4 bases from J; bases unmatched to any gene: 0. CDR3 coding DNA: TGTGCCAGTAGTATGACAGGGGGCTATGGCTACACCTTC. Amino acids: CASSMTGGYGYTF.

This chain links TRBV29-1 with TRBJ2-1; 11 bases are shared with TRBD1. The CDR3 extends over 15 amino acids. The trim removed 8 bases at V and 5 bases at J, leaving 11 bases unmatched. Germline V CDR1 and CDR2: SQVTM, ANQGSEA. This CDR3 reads CSTGQGGTGNNEQFF. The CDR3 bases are TGCAGCACGGGACAGGGGGGAACGGGGAACAATGAGCAGTTCTTC.

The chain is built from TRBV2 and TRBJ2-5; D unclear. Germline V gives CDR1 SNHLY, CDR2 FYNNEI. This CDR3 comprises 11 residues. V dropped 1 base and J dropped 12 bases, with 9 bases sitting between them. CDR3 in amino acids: CASSEGPTKYF. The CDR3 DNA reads TGTGCCAGCAGTGAAGGCCCAACAAAGTACTTC. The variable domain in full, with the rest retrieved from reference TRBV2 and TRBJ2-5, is EPEVTQTPSHQVTQMGQEVILRCVPISNHLYFYWYRQILGQKVEFLVSFYNNEISEKSEIFDDQFSVERPDGSNFTLKIRSTKLEDSAMYFCASSEGPTKYFGPGTRLLVL.

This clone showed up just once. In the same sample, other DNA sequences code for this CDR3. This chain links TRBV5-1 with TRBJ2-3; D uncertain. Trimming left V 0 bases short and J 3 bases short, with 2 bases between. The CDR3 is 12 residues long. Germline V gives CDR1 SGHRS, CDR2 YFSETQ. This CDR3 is CASSLATDTQYF. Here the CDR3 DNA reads TGCGCCAGCAGCTTGGCGACAGATACGCAGTATTTT.

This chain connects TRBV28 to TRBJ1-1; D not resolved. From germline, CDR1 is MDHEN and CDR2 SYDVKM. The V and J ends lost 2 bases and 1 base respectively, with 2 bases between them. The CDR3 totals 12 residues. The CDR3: CASSLENTEAFF. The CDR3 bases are TGTGCCAGCAGTTTAGAGAACACTGAAGCTTTCTTT.

The CDR3 spells CASSGDRINQPQHF. The DNA for the CDR3 is TGTGCCAGCAGTGGGGACAGAATCAATCAGCCCCAGCATTTT. The rearrangement joins TRBV6-5 to TRBJ1-5, with 7 bases that match TRBD1. CDR3 length: 14 residues. CDR1 is MNHEY and CDR2 is SVGAGI in the germline V gene. Germline trimming cut 5 bases from V and 3 bases from J; bases unmatched to any gene: 4.